The clone carrying this T cell receptor beta chain was seen repeatedly, ten times or more. The record originates from a study of T-cell reconstitution after alpha-beta-depleted transplantation in children. V was trimmed by 8 bases and J by 0 bases, leaving 14 bases between them. The CDR3 runs to 14 residues. Germline values: CDR1 SEHNR, CDR2 FQNEAQ (reference sequence). Unique molecular identifiers featured in how the TCRbeta library was prepared. TCRdb reprocessed the PCR reads via MiXCR and lists one record per CDR3 protein. Of around 600,000 distinct CDR3 sequences detected, 10% to 13% appear once; the ten largest clones hold approximately 4.1%.

J is TRBJ2-7 and V is TRBV7-9, with unresolved D. This TCR derives from a human donor who donated a stem cell graft to a child with acute myeloid leukemia. Sample: PBMCs from the stem cell graft donor, taken from the stem cell graft. CDR3 in DNA: TGTGCCAGCGGACCTGCATGGGGCTCCTACGAGCAGTACTTC. Protein sequence: CASGPAWGSYEQYF.